A selection of T cell receptor beta chains follows, all from one sample in a study of cytomegalovirus exposure and HLA in healthy donors. Sequenced by immunoSEQ multiplex PCR; TCRdb stores in-frame clones only, minus some. The sample records fewer than 250,000 clones, around 80% being singletons. Material: PBMCs. These receptors were taken from a woman aged 25-40 years in good health and CMV-seropositive. Both conserved end residues are trimmed from each CDR3. The order of the fields is V gene, J gene, CDR3 protein.

v_call: TRBV4-3
j_call: TRBJ2-3
cdr3_aa: ASSQDPPDRGGSTDTQY

v_call: TRBV30
j_call: TRBJ1-5
cdr3_aa: AWSLGGSGQPQH

v_call: TRBV9
j_call: TRBJ2-1
cdr3_aa: ASSVTVNEQF

v_call: TRBV14
j_call: TRBJ2-7
cdr3_aa: ASSQGKVGGLYEQY

v_call: TRBV7-9
j_call: TRBJ1-2
cdr3_aa: ASSSLSPGQEYGYT

v_call: TRBV5-1
j_call: TRBJ2-2
cdr3_aa: ASSLVLIGGTGELF

v_call: TRBV4-1
j_call: TRBJ1-3
cdr3_aa: ASSQVGYVSGNTIY

v_call: TRBV9
j_call: TRBJ2-5
cdr3_aa: ASSVGSRETQY

v_call: TRBV9
j_call: TRBJ2-1
cdr3_aa: ASSTPSATYNEQF

v_call: TRBV29-1
j_call: TRBJ2-1
cdr3_aa: SVAVFQGNEQF

v_call: TRBV11-3
j_call: TRBJ2-7
cdr3_aa: ASSPYRQGGTYEQY

v_call: TRBV4-3
j_call: TRBJ2-3
cdr3_aa: ASSQDFPDRGTDTQY

v_call: TRBV28
j_call: TRBJ1-2
cdr3_aa: ASKRRGGYGYT

v_call: TRBV25-1
j_call: TRBJ2-2
cdr3_aa: ASTADRGPNTGELF

v_call: TRBV7-8
j_call: TRBJ1-2
cdr3_aa: ASSLAEVPNYGYT

v_call: TRBV9
j_call: TRBJ2-2
cdr3_aa: ASSPWTANTGELF

v_call: TRBV7-9
j_call: TRBJ2-5
cdr3_aa: ASSLASISLWETQY

v_call: TRBV28
j_call: TRBJ2-1
cdr3_aa: ASSPRALAYNEQF